This T cell receptor beta chain appears in the sequencing data of a study of tumor and adjacent non-tumor tissue in lung cancer. On the study more broadly: Histology: eleven to twelve adenocarcinoma, a couple of squamous cell carcinoma, 1 small cell lung cancer. The study, taken as a whole, reports: Tumor repertoires had a smaller top 100 clone share than normal lung. TCR diversity was significantly greater in tumor than normal lung tissue.

No cell sorting was done before RNA was extracted from the tissue. This non-tumor lung sample came from over 3 cm beyond the tumor edge. Newly diagnosed lung cancer patients had thoracic surgery in China, August–late 2014, without prior chemotherapy. The CDR3 covers 13 residues. Germline loops: CDR1 MNHEY, CDR2 SVGAGI. With regard to this clonotype: Its matching antigen is unknown. Sequence at one end of the junction differs from germline and may be a read error.

A modified ARM-PCR protocol with three rounds of nested PCR amplified TCRbeta. Via MiXCR, TCRdb re-called the multiplex PCR reads, giving one row per CDR3 protein. The data hold 98,000 or so distinct CDR3 sequences, with 80% observed a single time. The chain carries TRBV6-5 and TRBJ1-1; D call uncertain. The receptor was derived from a man in his sixties with small cell lung cancer. The sequenced sample was distant non-tumor lung tissue. The CDR3 reads CTSGYYGSSEAFF. The CDR3 DNA is TGTACCAGCGGTTACTACGGGTCATCAGAAGCTTTCTTT.